The rows below give T cell receptor beta chains drawn from one sample of a study of T cell responses to AZD1222 COVID-19 vaccine. Generated by immunoSEQ multiplex PCR, the TCRdb table keeps only in-frame clones and is missing some. The data contain 150,000 or so clones, roughly nine tenths of them seen just once; the ten biggest clones take up less than 2%. The sample was peripheral blood, taken on day 0 of AZD1222 vaccination. The source of these receptors is an adult in good health. Each CDR3 is given without its conserved first and last residue. Fields, in order: J gene, V gene, CDR3 protein.

J gene: TRBJ1-6; V gene: TRBV7-2; CDR3 protein: ASSLAFGERSPLH
J gene: TRBJ2-7; V gene: TRBV10-3; CDR3 protein: AIRATGALDEQY
J gene: TRBJ2-7; V gene: TRBV7-2; CDR3 protein: ASSLAGTDDYEQY
J gene: TRBJ2-7; V gene: TRBV4-1; CDR3 protein: ASSQGTALYEQY
J gene: TRBJ2-2; V gene: TRBV9; CDR3 protein: ASSVGPENTGELF
J gene: TRBJ2-1; V gene: TRBV6-4; CDR3 protein: ASSEQGGSYNEQF
J gene: TRBJ2-5; V gene: TRBV9; CDR3 protein: ASSVGTEETQY
J gene: TRBJ1-1; V gene: TRBV2; CDR3 protein: ASSGLGDEAF
J gene: TRBJ1-4; V gene: TRBV3-1/TRBV3-2; CDR3 protein: ASLGQVNEKLF
J gene: TRBJ2-5; V gene: TRBV11-3; CDR3 protein: ASSLGTEETQY
J gene: TRBJ2-3; V gene: TRBV20-1; CDR3 protein: SASKWGSTDTQY
J gene: TRBJ2-3; V gene: TRBV6-1; CDR3 protein: ASSEIAGRGADTQY
J gene: TRBJ2-3; V gene: TRBV9; CDR3 protein: ASSVGGARTDTQY
J gene: TRBJ1-1; V gene: TRBV6-4; CDR3 protein: ASSDSLGVGTEAF
J gene: TRBJ1-2; V gene: TRBV10-3; CDR3 protein: AISEYSIHGYT
J gene: TRBJ1-5; V gene: TRBV3-1/TRBV3-2; CDR3 protein: ASSQDLVQPQH
J gene: TRBJ1-4; V gene: TRBV27; CDR3 protein: ASSSSGEKLF
J gene: TRBJ1-2; V gene: TRBV4-2; CDR3 protein: ASSLDRGIYGYT
J gene: TRBJ1-4; V gene: TRBV18; CDR3 protein: ASSPGGESEKLF
J gene: TRBJ2-3; V gene: TRBV4-3; CDR3 protein: ASSQASGTGGTDTQY
J gene: TRBJ2-1; V gene: TRBV2; CDR3 protein: ASSETEFPHEQF
J gene: TRBJ2-2; V gene: TRBV3-1/TRBV3-2; CDR3 protein: ASSPYPGTGVTGELF
J gene: TRBJ2-5; V gene: TRBV11-3; CDR3 protein: ASSFSRKDLYRARKETQY
J gene: TRBJ1-1; V gene: TRBV7-9; CDR3 protein: ASSPEPGTVMNTEAF
J gene: TRBJ1-3; V gene: TRBV19; CDR3 protein: ASASGGPGNTIY
J gene: TRBJ2-1; V gene: TRBV10-1; CDR3 protein: ASSESGSSYNEQF
J gene: TRBJ2-5; V gene: TRBV5-1; CDR3 protein: ASSRDRSSETQY
J gene: TRBJ2-5; V gene: TRBV7-2; CDR3 protein: ASSLGTVPFQETQY
J gene: TRBJ2-6; V gene: TRBV5-1; CDR3 protein: ASSDGQTLISGANVLT
J gene: TRBJ1-1; V gene: TRBV18; CDR3 protein: ASSPVGAGGAEAF
J gene: TRBJ2-7; V gene: TRBV6-5; CDR3 protein: ASSLRTGGEQY
J gene: TRBJ1-1; V gene: TRBV7-3; CDR3 protein: ASGTVGTEAF
J gene: TRBJ2-3; V gene: TRBV5-6; CDR3 protein: ASSFGQGLSDTQY
J gene: TRBJ1-6; V gene: TRBV5-1; CDR3 protein: ASSAGTGAYNSPLH
J gene: TRBJ2-1; V gene: TRBV19; CDR3 protein: ASRTSGGDEQF
J gene: TRBJ1-2; V gene: TRBV4-1; CDR3 protein: ASSPDRNYGYT
J gene: TRBJ1-2; V gene: TRBV4-1; CDR3 protein: ASSQEARQIKYYGYT
J gene: TRBJ2-7; V gene: TRBV10-3; CDR3 protein: PEGDYEQY
J gene: TRBJ1-1; V gene: TRBV10-3; CDR3 protein: AISPQGGANTEAF